This TCR beta chain was sequenced during a study of T cell responses to AZD1222 COVID-19 vaccine. Libraries were prepared by immunoSEQ multiplex PCR; TCRdb keeps only in-frame clonotypes and omits some of them. The table has 74,000 or so clones, 84% seen once. There are 13 residues in the CDR3. Trimming stripped 8 bases from V and 8 bases from J, with 18 bases between. Germline V lookup: CDR1 SGHDN, CDR2 FVKESK. The chain links TRBV14 to TRBJ1-1; no clear D gene. The receptor's source is an adult in good health. Sequenced material: peripheral blood, taken on day 0 of AZD1222 vaccination. The CDR3 is CASSKTGTLEAFF. CDR3 DNA sequence: TGTGCCAGCTCCAAGACCGGAACTTTGGAAGCTTTCTTT.